A selection of T cell receptor beta chains follows, all from one sample in a study of tumor-infiltrating lymphocytes in primary liver carcinoma. A single record per CDR3 protein comes from TCRdb applying MiXCR to the multiplex PCR reads. This table holds hundreds of thousands of distinct CDR3 sequences, about three fifths found once. The sequenced sample consisted of peripheral blood. Source of these receptors: a woman in her 30s with primary liver carcinoma and hepatitis B virus infection. Each CDR3 is given with its conserved first and last residue. A D gene is named only where the DNA matches it firmly. Size values are once, few and many counts, or a class for expanded clones, and some rows have none.

d_call	clone_size	v_call	j_call	cdr3_nt	cdr3_aa
NA	NA	TRBV6-5	TRBJ1-6	TGTGCCAGCAGTTCCCGACGAAAGGCCTATAATTCACCCCTCCACTTT	CASSSRRKAYNSPLHF
NA	few	TRBV6-1	TRBJ2-7	TGTGCCAGCAGCGAAAGGAACGCCTACGAGCAGTACTTC	CASSERNAYEQYF
NA	NA	TRBV12-5	TRBJ2-3	TGTGCTAGTGCGGAACTAGAGAGCACAGATACGCAGTATTTT	CASAELESTDTQYF
TRBD1	NA	TRBV6-5	TRBJ2-7	TGTGCCAGCAGCAGGGACAGGGGAACCTGCGAGCAGTACTTC	CASSRDRGTCEQYF
NA	NA	TRBV6-1	TRBJ1-5	TGTGCCAACATCCTACAGGGTCCGCCCCAGCATTTT	CANILQGPPQHF
TRBD1	many	TRBV12-3/TRBV12-4	TRBJ1-4	TGTGCCAGCAGAACAGGGGGCGCACCCCGAACTAATGAAAAACTGTTTTTT	CASRTGGAPRTNEKLFF
NA	NA	TRBV7-2	TRBJ2-7	TGTGCCAGCAGCTTAGTCCGGGACAAGCCAGCTCAGTACTTC	CASSLVRDKPAQYF
NA	once	TRBV30	TRBJ2-7	TGTGCCCGGAGTGTACTCACCGAGCAGTACTTC	CARSVLTEQYF
NA	NA	TRBV6-1	TRBJ1-3	TGTGCCAGCTTCGGCTACTCCTCTGGAAACACCATATATTTT	CASFGYSSGNTIYF
NA	NA	TRBV7-2	TRBJ1-1	TGTGCCAGCACCCTCGGGAACACTGAAGCTTTCTTT	CASTLGNTEAFF
TRBD2	few	TRBV6-2/TRBV6-3	TRBJ2-7	TGTGCCAGCAGGGATAGCGGGACTGCCACCTACGAGCAGTACTTC	CASRDSGTATYEQYF
NA	NA	TRBV6-5	TRBJ2-7	TGTGCCAGCAGTTACTCGGGGCAGCACTCTTACGAGCAGTACTTC	CASSYSGQHSYEQYF
NA	NA	TRBV30	TRBJ1-1	TGTGCCTGGAAACTGAACACTGAAGCTTTCTTT	CAWKLNTEAFF
NA	NA	TRBV12-3/TRBV12-4	TRBJ2-1	TGTGCCAGCAGACCAAGCTCCTACAATGAGCAGTTCTTC	CASRPSSYNEQFF
NA	NA	TRBV5-6	TRBJ1-1	TGTGCCAGCAGCCCCGGGACTCCCGGGGTGGCTTTCTTT	CASSPGTPGVAFF
NA	NA	TRBV5-4	TRBJ2-1	TGTGCCAGAAGCTACGGGGACAATGAGCAGTTCTTC	CARSYGDNEQFF
NA	once	TRBV11-1	TRBJ2-1	TGTGTCAGCAGCTTTAGGTTATCTGGCTACAATGAGCAGCTCTTC	CVSSFRLSGYNEQLF
NA	NA	TRBV5-6	TRBJ1-3	TGTGCCAGCAGCTTGGGGTTCCCCTCTGGAAACACCATATATTTT	CASSLGFPSGNTIYF
TRBD1	many	TRBV4-1	TRBJ2-3	TGCGCCAGCAGCCAAGTTACAGGGGGTTCTAGCACAGATACGCAGTATTTT	CASSQVTGGSSTDTQYF
NA	NA	TRBV4-3	TRBJ2-7	TGCGCCAGCAGCCAAGAGTGGCTAGGGACCGAACAATTCTCCCACGAGCAGTACTTC	CASSQEWLGTEQFSHEQYF
TRBD2	NA	TRBV6-5	TRBJ2-3	TGTGCCAGCAGTCCACTAGCGGTGTGTACAGATACGCAGTATTTT	CASSPLAVCTDTQYF
TRBD2	NA	TRBV5-4	TRBJ2-3	TGTGCCAGCAGCTCTGTGACTAGCGGGAGGGCCAATACGCAGTATTTT	CASSSVTSGRANTQYF
NA	NA	TRBV11-2	TRBJ2-1	TGTGCCAGCAGTTTATTAGAGGGGGACTACAATGAGCAGTTCTTC	CASSLLEGDYNEQFF
TRBD1	few	TRBV29-1	TRBJ2-5	TGCAGTATCGTCAGTTGGACAGGGGAGACCCAGTACTTC	CSIVSWTGETQYF
NA	NA	TRBV12-3/TRBV12-4	TRBJ2-3	TGTGCCAGCAGTCCCTATCTGGTAGCGGAAGGGACAGATACGCAGTATTTT	CASSPYLVAEGTDTQYF
TRBD1	NA	TRBV12-3/TRBV12-4	TRBJ2-7	TGTGCCAGCAGTTTACAGTGGACAGGGTCCTCCTACGAGCAGTACTTC	CASSLQWTGSSYEQYF
NA	medium-sized	TRBV11-2	TRBJ2-7	TGTGCCAGCAGCTTACAGAGGACCTACGAGCAGTACTTC	CASSLQRTYEQYF
NA	many	TRBV4-2	TRBJ2-5	TGTGCCAGCAGCCTCGGGACTCTCAAGCTAGCTCAAGAGACCCAGTACTTC	CASSLGTLKLAQETQYF
NA	once	TRBV11-2	TRBJ2-1	TGTGCCAGCATCTACCCCCCCGGGCTGCCAACCTACAATGAGCAGTTCTTC	CASIYPPGLPTYNEQFF
TRBD2	NA	TRBV30	TRBJ2-3	TGTGCCAGGAGTAGGGGACTAGCGACAGATACGCAGTATTTT	CARSRGLATDTQYF
NA	NA	TRBV6-9	TRBJ2-3	TGTGCCAGCAGTTATAGTTCCCCCTATATCACAGATATGCAGTATTTT	CASSYSSPYITDMQYF
NA	NA	TRBV5-5	TRBJ2-2	TGTGCCAGCAGCTTGTACAGCTCCCCAAGAAACACCGGGGAGCTGTTTTTT	CASSLYSSPRNTGELFF
TRBD2	NA	TRBV4-2	TRBJ2-3	TGTGCCAGCAGCCACCCTCCCGGGACTAGCGGGAGGGTGGATACGCACTATTTT	CASSHPPGTSGRVDTHYF
TRBD1	NA	TRBV30	TRBJ2-1	TGTGCCTGGACCAGGACAGGGTTCGACAATGAGCAGTTCTTC	CAWTRTGFDNEQFF
NA	NA	TRBV28	TRBJ1-2	TGTGCCAGCAGTCCCGGACACACCTATGGCTACACCTTC	CASSPGHTYGYTF
NA	few	TRBV4-3	TRBJ1-2	TGCGCCAGCAGCCAAGGGAGTATTGGCTCGGGCTATGGCTACACTTTC	CASSQGSIGSGYGYTF
TRBD1	NA	TRBV7-9	TRBJ1-5	TGTGCCAGCAGCTTAGGGACAGGGGTTCAGCCCCAGCATTTT	CASSLGTGVQPQHF
TRBD2	NA	TRBV13	TRBJ2-1	TGTGCCAGCAGCTTATGGCTAGCGGGAGGCAATGAGCAGTCCTTC	CASSLWLAGGNEQSF
NA	NA	TRBV5-1	TRBJ2-7	TGCGCCAGCAGCTTGGAATTCTGCGGAGCCTACGAGCAGTACTTC	CASSLEFCGAYEQYF
TRBD2	NA	TRBV5-8	TRBJ2-3	TGTGCCAGCACAAGCGGGAGCTGTTTAATTGGAGATACGCAGTATTTT	CASTSGSCLIGDTQYF
NA	few	TRBV10-1	TRBJ2-3	TGCGCCAGCAGTTTTACGGCGGGCATGAGGCTTGATACGCAGTATTTT	CASSFTAGMRLDTQYF